These T cell receptor beta chains were read from a single sample in a study of T cell responses to AZD1222 COVID-19 vaccine. The data were produced by immunoSEQ multiplex PCR, yet TCRdb's version contains in-frame clones alone and is incomplete. The sample comprises just under 35,000 clones, 75% to 90% of which are singletons, and 6.8% rests with the top ten. The sample here was peripheral blood, taken on day 0 of AZD1222 vaccination. Receptor source: an adult in good health. The CDR3 runs from the conserved cysteine through the conserved F or W. The D gene is left open where the match is weak. Some rows have no size entry. The others give once, few or many, or a class for an expanded clone.

d_gene	abundance	v_gene	j_gene	CDR3nt	CDR3aa
-	few	TRBV29-1	TRBJ1-1	TGCAGCGTTTCAGGGGAGATTGAAGCTTTCTTT	CSVSGEIEAFF
-	few	TRBV10-3	TRBJ1-5	TGTGCCATCAGTGGAGCGGGAGGTCAGCCCCAGCATTTT	CAISGAGGQPQHF
-	-	TRBV30	TRBJ2-1	TGTGCCTGGGCAAGTGGAAGAGGGGTCAATGAGCAGTTCTTC	CAWASGRGVNEQFF
TRBD2	-	TRBV9	TRBJ2-3	TGTGCCAGCAGCGCTAGCGGGGGACCCACAGATACGCAGTATTTT	CASSASGGPTDTQYF
-	-	TRBV6-6	TRBJ1-4	TGTGCCAGCAGTCCCTACACTCCAGCAACTAATGAAAAACTGTTTTTT	CASSPYTPATNEKLFF
-	once	TRBV15	TRBJ2-3	TGTGCCACCAGCAGAGGGCGGATCGGTGGTAGGACAGATACGCAGTATTTT	CATSRGRIGGRTDTQYF
-	-	TRBV7-3	TRBJ2-1	TGTGCCAGCAGCTTAGAGCCGAACAATGAGCAGTTCTTC	CASSLEPNNEQFF
TRBD1	-	TRBV10-1	TRBJ2-5	TGCGCCAGCAGTACAGGGGGGACGGAGACCCAGTACTTC	CASSTGGTETQYF
-	-	TRBV5-1	TRBJ1-1	TGCGCCAGCAACCCTGGACAGCAGAACACTGAAGCTTTCTTT	CASNPGQQNTEAFF
TRBD2	-	TRBV2	TRBJ2-7	TGTGCCAGCAGTGAAGATGGGGGAGGGCCCTACTACGAGCAGTACTTC	CASSEDGGGPYYEQYF
-	-	TRBV18	TRBJ1-1	TGTGCCAGCTCACGACAAGTGGTTTCTGACACTGAAGCTTTCTTT	CASSRQVVSDTEAFF
-	-	TRBV28	TRBJ1-1	TGTGCCAGCAGTTTAGGGACTGTTGAAGCTTTCTTT	CASSLGTVEAFF
TRBD2	-	TRBV29-1	TRBJ2-5	TGCAGCGTCCCACCCCCAGCGGGGGGGAAAGAGACCCAGTACTTC	CSVPPPAGGKETQYF
-	-	TRBV5-5	TRBJ1-1	TGTGCCAGCAGCTTGGTTCAGCCGGGCACTGAAGCTTTCTTT	CASSLVQPGTEAFF
-	-	TRBV7-3	TRBJ2-5	TGTGCCAGCAGCCTAATACCGGGACTTCAAGAGACCCAGTACTTC	CASSLIPGLQETQYF
-	few	TRBV28	TRBJ2-1	TGTGCCAGCAGTTTAAACAATGAGCAGTTCTTC	CASSLNNEQFF
-	once	TRBV24-1	TRBJ2-3	TGTGCCACCAGTGACTATACCCGGGGGCCCCGCACAGATACGCAGTATTTT	CATSDYTRGPRTDTQYF
-	-	TRBV30	TRBJ1-3	TGTGCCTGGAGTGTAGCAGGTTACGGAAACACCATATATTTT	CAWSVAGYGNTIYF
TRBD1	few	TRBV2	TRBJ2-6	TGTGCCAGCAAAGGGGACAGATACTCTGGGGCCAACGTCCTGACTTTC	CASKGDRYSGANVLTF
-	-	TRBV5-5	TRBJ2-7	TGTGCCAGCAGCCGCGGGGACAAACAAGCCTCCTACGAGCAGTACTTC	CASSRGDKQASYEQYF
-	-	TRBV9	TRBJ2-2	TGTGCCAGCAGCCCCCTACCGGCAGGGGCCACCGGGGAGCTGTTTTTT	CASSPLPAGATGELFF
-	-	TRBV11-2	TRBJ1-6	TGTGCCAGCAGCTCGTTAGGACATCGGGAACACTTT	CASSSLGHREHF
TRBD1	-	TRBV6-5	TRBJ2-1	TGTGCCAGCAGCGCCAGCGGACAGGGCTACAATGAGCAGTTCTTC	CASSASGQGYNEQFF
TRBD1	-	TRBV6-1	TRBJ1-2	TGTGCCAGCAGTGGTGCCGGGACAGGGGCCCCGGCGGACTATGGCTACACCTTC	CASSGAGTGAPADYGYTF
-	-	TRBV4-1	TRBJ2-1	TGCGCCAGCAGCCAAGTAAATTCGAACGTTTGGAATGAGCAGTTCTTC	CASSQVNSNVWNEQFF
-	few	TRBV30	TRBJ1-5	TGTGCCTGGTCCAAAGACCGGGGGATCAACCGCAATCAGCCCCAGCATTTT	CAWSKDRGINRNQPQHF
-	-	TRBV5-1	TRBJ2-7	TGCGCCAGCAGCCTGGACCTCTACGAGCAGTACTTC	CASSLDLYEQYF
-	-	TRBV6-1	TRBJ1-1	TGTGCCAGCAGTGAAGGGGGATTGAACACTGAAGCTTTCTTT	CASSEGGLNTEAFF
TRBD2	-	TRBV10-2	TRBJ2-3	TGCGCCAGCAGGCTAGCGGGCCTCACAGATACGCAGTATTTT	CASRLAGLTDTQYF
-	-	TRBV7-6	TRBJ2-5	TGTGCCAGCAGAAAAAGGAGACAGGAAGAGACCCAGTACTTC	CASRKRRQEETQYF
TRBD2	-	TRBV6-5	TRBJ2-5	TGTGCCAGCAGGGCGACTAGCGGGCAACAAGAGACCCAGTACTTC	CASRATSGQQETQYF
TRBD1	once	TRBV5-1	TRBJ2-2	TGCGCCAGCAGTGGGGACAGGGCTAACACCGGGGAGCTGTTTTTT	CASSGDRANTGELFF
-	-	TRBV2	TRBJ2-3	TGTGCCAGCAGTGAACCGAGGACTGACACAGATACGCAGTATTTT	CASSEPRTDTDTQYF
TRBD1	once	TRBV6-2/TRBV6-3	TRBJ1-4	TGTGCCAGCAGTTACTCCGACAGGGTTGGGGAAAAACTGTTTTTT	CASSYSDRVGEKLFF
-	few	TRBV6-5	TRBJ2-2	TGTGCCAGCAGGCGACAAACCGGGGAGCTGTTTTTT	CASRRQTGELFF
TRBD2	-	TRBV9	TRBJ2-1	TGTGCCAGCAGCGCCGGGACTAGTCGGGATGAGCAGTTCTTC	CASSAGTSRDEQFF
TRBD1	-	TRBV30	TRBJ1-6	TGTGCCTGGAGTCCGCGGACAGGGGCAAATTCACCCCTCCACTTT	CAWSPRTGANSPLHF
-	-	TRBV7-2	TRBJ2-2	TGTGCCACCCGGGACTCCAACACCGGGGAGCTGTTTTTT	CATRDSNTGELFF
TRBD1	-	TRBV6-5	TRBJ1-2	TGTGCCAGCATCTCCAGGACAGGGGGCGCTTATGGCTACACCTTC	CASISRTGGAYGYTF
-	medium-sized	TRBV7-7	TRBJ2-7	TGTGCCAGCAGCTTAGCGGGCTCCTACGAGCAGTACTTC	CASSLAGSYEQYF
-	-	TRBV7-2	TRBJ1-4	TGTGCCAGCAGCTTTACACTTAATGAAGGACTGTTTTTT	CASSFTLNEGLFF
-	-	TRBV6-2/TRBV6-3	TRBJ2-1	TGTGCCAGCAGTTACCGAGAGGGGGGGTTCTTGAATGAGCAGTTCTTC	CASSYREGGFLNEQFF
-	-	TRBV10-3	TRBJ1-2	TGTGCCATCAGTGAGTCTATTCATGGGGGGCGACATGGCTACACCTTC	CAISESIHGGRHGYTF
-	-	TRBV7-2	TRBJ2-2	TGTGCCAGCAGCCCTGCCGGGGCCGCGCGGGAGCTGTTTTTT	CASSPAGAARELFF
-	-	TRBV9	TRBJ2-3	TGTGCCAGCAGCGTTCGGGGCCGACTAGATAGCACAGATACGCAGTATTTT	CASSVRGRLDSTDTQYF
TRBD2	-	TRBV7-8	TRBJ2-7	TGTGCCAGCAGCTTAGGAACTAGCGGGGTCTACGAGCAGTACTTC	CASSLGTSGVYEQYF